The sequence of this TCR beta chain was determined in a study of T cell repertoires in cytomegalovirus infection. With 5 bases removed from V and 7 bases from J, the gap between germline ends came to 15 bases. Per the germline V gene, CDR1 is SGHVS and CDR2 is FQNEAQ. CDR3 length equals 13 residues. As concerns this clonotype: What it binds is unknown.

A single record per CDR3 protein comes from TCRdb applying MiXCR to the reads. This sample has hundreds of thousands of distinct CDR3 sequences, with about 39% found just once. Material: cultured PBMCs, obtained from culture after CMV antigen stimulation. The TCR sequence derives from a human donor in good health (CMV status not recorded). Some clones in this sample may be carry-over from other donors' samples. The rearrangement links TRBV7-8 to TRBJ2-7; D may correspond to TRBD1 or TRBD2 (5 bases each). In DNA, the CDR3 is TGTGCCAGCAGCAGCACAGATTGGGGGGAGCAGTACTTC. Its translation: CASSSTDWGEQYF.